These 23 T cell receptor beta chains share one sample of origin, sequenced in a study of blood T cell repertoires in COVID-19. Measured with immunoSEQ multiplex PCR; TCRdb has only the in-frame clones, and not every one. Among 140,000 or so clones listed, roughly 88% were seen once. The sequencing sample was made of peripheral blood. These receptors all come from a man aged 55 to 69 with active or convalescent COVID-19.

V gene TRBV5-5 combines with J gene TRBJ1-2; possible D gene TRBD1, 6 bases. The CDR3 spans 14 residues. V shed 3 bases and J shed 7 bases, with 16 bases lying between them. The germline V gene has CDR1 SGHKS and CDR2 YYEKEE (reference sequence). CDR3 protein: CASSSTLGGPGYTF. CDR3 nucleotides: TGTGCCAGCAGCTCGACCCTTGGGGGCCCTGGCTACACCTTC. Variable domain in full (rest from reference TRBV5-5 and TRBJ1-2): DAGVTQSPTHLIKTRGQQVTLRCSPISGHKSVSWYQQVLGQGPQFIFQYYEKEERGRGNFPDRFSARQFPNYSSELNVNALLLGDSALYLCASSSTLGGPGYTFGSGTRLTVV.

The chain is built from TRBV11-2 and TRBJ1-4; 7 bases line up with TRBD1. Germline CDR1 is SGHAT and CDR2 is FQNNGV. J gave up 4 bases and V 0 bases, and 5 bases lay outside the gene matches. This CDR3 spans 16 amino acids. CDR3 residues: CASSLDLGQVNEKLFF. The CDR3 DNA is TGTGCCAGCAGCTTAGATCTAGGACAGGTTAATGAAAAACTGTTTTTT.

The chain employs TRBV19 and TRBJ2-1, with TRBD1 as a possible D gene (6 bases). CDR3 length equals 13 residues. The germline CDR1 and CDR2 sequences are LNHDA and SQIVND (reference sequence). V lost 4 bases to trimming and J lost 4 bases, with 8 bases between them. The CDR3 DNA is TGTGCCAGTAGTACGGACAGATACAATGAGCAGTTCTTC. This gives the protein CASSTDRYNEQFF.

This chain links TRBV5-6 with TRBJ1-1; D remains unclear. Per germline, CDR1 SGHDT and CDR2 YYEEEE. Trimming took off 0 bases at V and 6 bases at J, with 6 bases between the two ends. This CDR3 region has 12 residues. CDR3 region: CASSLGRAEAFF. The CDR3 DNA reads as TGTGCCAGCAGCTTGGGACGGGCTGAAGCTTTCTTT.

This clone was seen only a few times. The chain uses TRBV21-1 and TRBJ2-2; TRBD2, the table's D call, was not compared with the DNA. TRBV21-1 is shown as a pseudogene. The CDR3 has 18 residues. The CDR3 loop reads CASSPPGLAGDGTGELFF. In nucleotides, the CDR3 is TGTGCCAGCAGTCCTCCCGGGCTAGCGGGAGACGGCACCGGGGAGCTGTTTTTT.

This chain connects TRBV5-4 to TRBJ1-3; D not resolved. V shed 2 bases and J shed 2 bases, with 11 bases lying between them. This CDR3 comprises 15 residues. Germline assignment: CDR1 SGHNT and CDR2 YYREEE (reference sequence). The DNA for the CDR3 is TGTGCCAGCAGCTTCTTAGACCGGGCTGGAAACACCATATATTTT. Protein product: CASSFLDRAGNTIYF.

CDR3 residues: CASSLQGQMNTEAFF. The CDR3 DNA follows: TGTGCCAGCAGCTTACAGGGTCAAATGAACACTGAAGCTTTCTTT. This sequence joins TRBV7-2 and TRBJ1-1; tentatively, D is TRBD1 (5 bases). CDR3 length: 15 residues. Trimming removed 2 bases at V and 0 bases at J, with 10 bases between. Germline assignment: CDR1 SGHTA and CDR2 FQGNSA.

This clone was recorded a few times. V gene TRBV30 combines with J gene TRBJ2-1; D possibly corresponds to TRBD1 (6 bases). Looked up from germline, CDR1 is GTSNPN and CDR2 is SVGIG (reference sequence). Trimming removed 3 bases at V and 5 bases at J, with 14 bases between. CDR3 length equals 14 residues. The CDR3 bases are TGTGCCTGGAGATCCAACCGGGACAACAATGAGCAGTTCTTC. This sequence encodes CAWRSNRDNNEQFF.

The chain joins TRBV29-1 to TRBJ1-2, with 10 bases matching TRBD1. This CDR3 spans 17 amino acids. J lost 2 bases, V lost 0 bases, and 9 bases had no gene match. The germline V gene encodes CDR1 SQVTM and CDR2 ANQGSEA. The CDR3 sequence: CSVEEPRTGGSNYGYTF. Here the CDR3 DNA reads TGCAGCGTTGAAGAACCGCGGACAGGGGGATCAAACTATGGCTACACCTTC. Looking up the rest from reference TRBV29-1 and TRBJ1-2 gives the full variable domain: SAVISQKPSRDICQRGTSLTIQCQVDSQVTMMFWYRQQPGQSLTLIATANQGSEATYESGFVIDKFPISRPNLTFSTLTVSNMSPEDSSIYLCSVEEPRTGGSNYGYTFGSGTRLTVV.

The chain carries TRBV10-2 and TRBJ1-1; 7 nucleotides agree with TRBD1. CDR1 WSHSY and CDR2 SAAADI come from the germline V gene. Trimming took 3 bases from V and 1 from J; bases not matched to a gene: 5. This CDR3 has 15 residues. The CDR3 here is CASSDPGGPNTEAFF. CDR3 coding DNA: TGCGCCAGCAGTGATCCAGGGGGTCCGAACACTGAAGCTTTCTTT.

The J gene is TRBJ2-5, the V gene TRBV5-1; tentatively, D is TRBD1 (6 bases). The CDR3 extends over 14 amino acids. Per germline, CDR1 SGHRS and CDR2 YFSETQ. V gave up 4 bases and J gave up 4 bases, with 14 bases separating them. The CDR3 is CASSQGHWGETQYF. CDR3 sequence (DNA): TGCGCCAGCAGCCAGGGACACTGGGGAGAGACCCAGTACTTC.

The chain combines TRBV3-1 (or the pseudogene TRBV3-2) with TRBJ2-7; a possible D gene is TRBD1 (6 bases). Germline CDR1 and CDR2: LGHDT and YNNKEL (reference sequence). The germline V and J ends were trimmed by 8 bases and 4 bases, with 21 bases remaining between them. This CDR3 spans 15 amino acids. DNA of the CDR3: TGTGCCAGCCAACATGCAGGACAGAAATATTACGAGCAGTACTTC. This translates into CASQHAGQKYYEQYF.

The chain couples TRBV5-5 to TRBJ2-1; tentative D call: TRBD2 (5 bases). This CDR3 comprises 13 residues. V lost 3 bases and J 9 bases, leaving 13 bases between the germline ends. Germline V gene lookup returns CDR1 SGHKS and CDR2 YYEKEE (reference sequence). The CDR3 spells CASSYLAEGEQFF. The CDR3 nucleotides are TGTGCCAGCAGCTACCTAGCCGAGGGTGAGCAGTTCTTC.

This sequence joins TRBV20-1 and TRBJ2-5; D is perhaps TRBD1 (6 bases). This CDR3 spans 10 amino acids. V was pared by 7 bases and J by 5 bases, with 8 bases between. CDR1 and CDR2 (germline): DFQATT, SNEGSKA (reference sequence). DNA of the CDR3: TGCAGTGTGAGGGGGGAGACCCAGTACTTC. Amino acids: CSVRGETQYF.

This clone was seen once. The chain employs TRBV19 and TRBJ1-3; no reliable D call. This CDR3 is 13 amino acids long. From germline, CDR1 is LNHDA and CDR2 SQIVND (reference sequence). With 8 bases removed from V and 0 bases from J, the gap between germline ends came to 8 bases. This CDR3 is CASARGSGNTIYF. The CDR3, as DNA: TGTGCCAGTGCGCGGGGCTCTGGAAACACCATATATTTT.

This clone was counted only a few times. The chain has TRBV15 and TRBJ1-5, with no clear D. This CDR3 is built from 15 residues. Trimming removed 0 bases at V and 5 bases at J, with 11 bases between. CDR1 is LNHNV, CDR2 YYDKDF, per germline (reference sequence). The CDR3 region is CATSRDSLLYQPQHF. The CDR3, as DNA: TGTGCCACCAGCAGAGATTCTCTACTCTATCAGCCCCAGCATTTT.

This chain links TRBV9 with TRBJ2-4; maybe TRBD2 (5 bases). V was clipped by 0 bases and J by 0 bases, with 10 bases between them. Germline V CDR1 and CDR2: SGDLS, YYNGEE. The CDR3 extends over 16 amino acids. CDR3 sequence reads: CASSVEAGLAKNIQYF. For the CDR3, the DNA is TGTGCCAGCAGCGTAGAGGCCGGACTAGCCAAAAACATTCAGTACTTC. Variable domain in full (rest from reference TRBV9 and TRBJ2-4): DSGVTQTPKHLITATGQRVTLRCSPRSGDLSVYWYQQSLDQGLQFLIQYYNGEERAKGNILERFSAQQFPDLHSELNLSSLELGDSALYFCASSVEAGLAKNIQYFGAGTRLSVL.

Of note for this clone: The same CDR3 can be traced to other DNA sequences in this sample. The DNA of the CDR3 is TGTGCCAGTACTACCCGAGTGGGTTCACCCCTCCACTTT. This translates into CASTTRVGSPLHF. The rearrangement links TRBV6-5 to TRBJ1-6; D is uncertain. V was shortened by 9 bases and J by 9 bases, with 15 bases between the two germline ends. This CDR3 contains 13 residues. Germline loops: CDR1 MNHEY, CDR2 SVGAGI.

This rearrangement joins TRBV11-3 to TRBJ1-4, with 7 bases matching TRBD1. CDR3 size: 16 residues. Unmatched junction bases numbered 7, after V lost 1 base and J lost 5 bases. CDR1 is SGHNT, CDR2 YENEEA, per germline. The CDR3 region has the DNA TGTGCCAGCAGCTTAGGCGCGGGGACAGAGAATGAAAAACTGTTTTTT. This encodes CASSLGAGTENEKLFF.

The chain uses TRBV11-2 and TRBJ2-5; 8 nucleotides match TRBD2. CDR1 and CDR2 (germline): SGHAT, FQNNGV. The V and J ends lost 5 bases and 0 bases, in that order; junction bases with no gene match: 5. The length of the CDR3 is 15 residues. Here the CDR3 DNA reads TGTGCCAGCAGCCGCCTACTAGCGGACCAAGAGACCCAGTACTTC. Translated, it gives CASSRLLADQETQYF.

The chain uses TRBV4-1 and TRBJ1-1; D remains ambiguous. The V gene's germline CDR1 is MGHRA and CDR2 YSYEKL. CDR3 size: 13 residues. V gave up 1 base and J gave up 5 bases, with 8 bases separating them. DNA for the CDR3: TGCGCCAGCAGCCAAGGATCGAGTACTGAAGCTTTCTTT. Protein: CASSQGSSTEAFF.

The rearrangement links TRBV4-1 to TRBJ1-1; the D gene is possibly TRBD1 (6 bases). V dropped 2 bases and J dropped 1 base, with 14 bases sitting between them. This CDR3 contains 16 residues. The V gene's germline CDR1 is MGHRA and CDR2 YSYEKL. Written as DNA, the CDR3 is TGCGCCAGCAGCCAACCGGGACACGGGAAGAACACTGAAGCTTTCTTT. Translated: CASSQPGHGKNTEAFF.

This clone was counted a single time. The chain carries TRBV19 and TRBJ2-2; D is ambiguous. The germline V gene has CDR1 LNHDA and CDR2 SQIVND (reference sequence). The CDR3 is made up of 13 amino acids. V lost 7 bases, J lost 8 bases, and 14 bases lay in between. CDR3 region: CASTLDPRGELFF. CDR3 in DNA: TGTGCCAGTACCTTAGATCCTCGGGGGGAGCTGTTTTTT.